The 9 T cell receptor beta chains listed next were all sequenced from one sample in a study of blood T cell repertoires in COVID-19. Assay used: immunoSEQ multiplex PCR; TCRdb lists only in-frame clones, some missing. The repertoire holds some 25,000 clones, with more than 65% as singletons. Sequencing was done on a sample of peripheral blood. Every receptor here comes from a man over 45 with active or convalescent COVID-19.

The V call is TRBV27, the J call TRBJ2-7, with D perhaps TRBD2 (5 bases). In germline, CDR1 is MNHEY, CDR2 SMNVEV (reference sequence). V lost 6 bases to trimming and J lost 6 bases, with 12 bases between them. This CDR3 has 12 residues. CDR3 loop: CASSPRGGEQYF. CDR3 bases: TGTGCCAGCAGCCCCCGAGGAGGCGAGCAGTACTTC.

The CDR3 loop reads CASSPGTRFNIQYF. In DNA form, the CDR3 reads TGCGCCAGCAGCCCCGGGACTAGGTTTAACATTCAGTACTTC. The rearrangement links TRBV5-1 to TRBJ2-4; 8 bases are a match to TRBD2. CDR3 length: 14 amino acids. Germline-derived CDR1 and CDR2 are SGHRS and YFSETQ. Unmatched junction bases numbered 7, after V lost 4 bases and J lost 7 bases. Looking up the rest from reference TRBV5-1 and TRBJ2-4 gives the full variable domain: KAGVTQTPRYLIKTRGQQVTLSCSPISGHRSVSWYQQTPGQGLQFLFEYFSETQRNKGNFPGRFSGRQFSNSRSEMNVSTLELGDSALYLCASSPGTRFNIQYFGAGTRLSVL.

This rearrangement joins TRBV6-4 to TRBJ1-6; D unclear. CDR1 is MRHNA and CDR2 is SNTAGT in the germline V gene. With 5 bases removed from V and 14 bases from J, the gap between germline ends came to 4 bases. This CDR3 comprises 9 residues. Here the CDR3 reads CASSIALHF. The CDR3 region has the DNA TGTGCCAGCAGTATAGCCCTCCACTTT.

The chain combines TRBV2 with TRBJ2-7; D is unresolved. V lost 7 bases and J lost 0, with 13 bases in between. The V gene's germline CDR1 is SNHLY and CDR2 FYNNEI. This CDR3 is 14 amino acids long. DNA of the CDR3: TGTGCCAGCATTCGAACAGAGAGCTCCTACGAGCAGTACTTC. It yields the protein CASIRTESSYEQYF.

The chain couples TRBV4-1 to TRBJ1-3; 9 nucleotides match TRBD1. The CDR3 contains 16 residues. Losses at the gene ends were 5 bases for V and 8 bases for J; bases not matched to a gene: 13. Germline V CDR1 and CDR2: MGHRA, YSYEKL. The CDR3 sequence is CASSYRRGQGGYTIYF. The DNA of the CDR3 is TGCGCCAGCAGCTATAGGCGGGGACAGGGAGGGTACACCATATATTTT.

The chain links TRBV2 to TRBJ2-7, with 9 bases that match TRBD1. The CDR3 covers 13 residues. The germline CDR1 and CDR2 sequences are SNHLY and FYNNEI. The V gene end was trimmed by 8 bases and the J gene end by 6 bases; junction bases not matched to a gene: 8. CDR3 DNA sequence: TGTGCCAGCGGGCGAACAGGGGGCCTCGAGCAGTACTTC. It specifies CASGRTGGLEQYF.

The genes are TRBV10-3 and TRBJ1-2, with TRBD1 matching 7 bases. The CDR3 totals 12 residues. V lost 8 bases to trimming and J lost 5 bases; unmatched junction nucleotides: 5. Germline CDR1 ENHRY, CDR2 SYGVKD. The CDR3 loop reads CAIGTAIYGYTF. Here the CDR3 DNA reads TGTGCCATCGGGACAGCTATTTATGGCTACACCTTC.

The V call is TRBV28, the J call TRBJ2-7; 9 bases line up with TRBD1. The junction had 7 bases not matched to a gene; V was cut back by 11 bases and J by 2 bases. Germline values: CDR1 MDHEN, CDR2 SYDVKM. CDR3 length: 13 residues. Here the CDR3 DNA reads TGTGCCGCGAAGGGGGACAGGGCCTACGAGCAGTACTTC. The encoded protein is CAAKGDRAYEQYF.

The rearrangement uses TRBV6-1 and TRBJ1-5; D is possibly TRBD1 (5 bases). CDR3 size: 16 residues. Germline CDR1 is MNHNS and CDR2 is SASEGT. The ends were cut back, 2 bases at V and 3 bases at J, with 14 bases in the middle. The CDR3 DNA is TGTGCCAGCAGTGAATGGGGGGGGTCCAACAATCAGCCCCAGCATTTT. It is translated as CASSEWGGSNNQPQHF.